A selection of T cell receptor beta chains follows, all from one sample in a study of beta chain features in type 1 diabetes. TCRdb's copy holds only in-frame clones and misses some; the assay was immunoSEQ multiplex PCR. The repertoire holds more than 250,000 clones, with about a fifth as singletons. The sequencing input was naive CD4+ T cells from blood. The receptors were gathered from a woman aged 40 to 50 with type 1 diabetes. The CDR3 runs from the conserved cysteine through the conserved F or W. D genes are given only for firm matches. Where a row states a size, it is once, few, many or the class of an expanded clone; other rows omit it.

d_gene | j_gene | abundance | v_gene | CDR3nt | CDR3aa
NA | TRBJ2-7 | few | TRBV7-9 | TGTGCCAGCAACAACGAACCCACAAACTCCTACGAGCAGTACTTC | CASNNEPTNSYEQYF
NA | TRBJ1-2 | few | TRBV7-2 | TGTGCCAGCAGCTTAGAGGATCCAGGGATGGGCTACACCTTC | CASSLEDPGMGYTF
NA | TRBJ1-1 | NA | TRBV30 | TGTGCCAGCCCCAAGGGGGGGAGCACTGAAGCTTTCTTT | CASPKGGSTEAFF
TRBD1 | TRBJ1-2 | NA | TRBV5-6 | TGTGCCAGCAGCTTGGAACAGGGGTGGAATGGCTACACCTTC | CASSLEQGWNGYTF
NA | TRBJ1-1 | NA | TRBV7-9 | TGTGCCAGCAGCCCCGGGAGATATAACACTGAAGCTTTCTTT | CASSPGRYNTEAFF
NA | TRBJ2-3 | NA | TRBV5-1 | TGCGCCAGCAGCCCGGCTGGGACTCTCCCGGATACGCAGTATTTT | CASSPAGTLPDTQYF
NA | TRBJ2-1 | few | TRBV7-3 | TGTGCCAGCAGCTCACGACCGGGTGAGCAGTTCTTC | CASSSRPGEQFF
NA | TRBJ2-3 | NA | TRBV30 | TGTGCCTGGCAAGGAGCAACGGATACGCAGTATTTT | CAWQGATDTQYF
TRBD1 | TRBJ2-7 | NA | TRBV18 | TGTGCCAGCTCGGCGAGGGGACAGGCGATCGAGCAGTACTTC | CASSARGQAIEQYF
TRBD1 | TRBJ2-7 | NA | TRBV9 | TGTGCCAGCTCCCCGACAGGGTCCTACGAGCAGTACTTC | CASSPTGSYEQYF
TRBD1 | TRBJ1-5 | NA | TRBV2 | TGTGCCAGCAGTCCGGACAGGGATAGCAATCAGCCCCAGCATTTT | CASSPDRDSNQPQHF
NA | TRBJ2-7 | NA | TRBV7-9 | TGTGCCAGCAGTATACCAGGCAGGGTGGAAGAGCAGTACTTC | CASSIPGRVEEQYF
NA | TRBJ2-4 | few | TRBV27 | TGTGCCAGCAGTAGCGCGGGACTAGCCAAAAACATTCAGTACTTC | CASSSAGLAKNIQYF
NA | TRBJ1-2 | few | TRBV4-2 | TGTGCCAGCAGCCGGCCAGGTGCTAACTATGGCTACACCTTC | CASSRPGANYGYTF
TRBD2 | TRBJ2-2 | few | TRBV4-3 | TGCGCCAGCAGCCGCGCCCCCCTCGGGGGGTCGAACACCGGGGAGCTGTTTTTT | CASSRAPLGGSNTGELFF
TRBD2 | TRBJ2-3 | NA | TRBV4-3 | TGCGCCAGCAGCCAAGACGAGCGGGGGGGAGATACGCAGTATTTT | CASSQDERGGDTQYF
NA | TRBJ2-1 | few | TRBV25-1 | TGTGCCAGCAAGACTACTGGCGGTGAGCAGTTCTTC | CASKTTGGEQFF
TRBD1 | TRBJ1-5 | NA | TRBV18 | TGTGCCAGCTCACCCCTCGGACAGGTGAATCAGCCCCAGCATTTT | CASSPLGQVNQPQHF
TRBD2 | TRBJ2-1 | NA | TRBV5-1 | TGCGCCAGCAGAACTAGCGGGAATTACAATGAGCAGTTCTTC | CASRTSGNYNEQFF
NA | TRBJ1-1 | NA | TRBV5-6 | TGTGCCAGCACCGGGGAGGCTTGGGTCACTGAAGCTTTCTTT | CASTGEAWVTEAFF
TRBD1 | TRBJ2-1 | NA | TRBV19 | TGTGCCAGTAGGACCCCGGGACAGGGATCCAATGAGCAGTTCTTC | CASRTPGQGSNEQFF
NA | TRBJ2-1 | few | TRBV29-1 | TGCAGCGTTGAAGATTGGGGGGTTGTAAATGAGCAGTTCTTC | CSVEDWGVVNEQFF
NA | TRBJ2-7 | NA | TRBV7-9 | TGTGCCAGCAGCCCCATCGGGACATATTACGAGCAGTACTTC | CASSPIGTYYEQYF
TRBD1 | TRBJ2-7 | NA | TRBV25-1 | TGTGCCAGCAGCCAGGGGGCGGTCGACGAGCAGTACTTC | CASSQGAVDEQYF
NA | TRBJ1-1 | few | TRBV7-8 | TGTGCCAGCAGCTTAGTTGGCCTTGAAGCTTTCTTT | CASSLVGLEAFF
NA | TRBJ2-7 | NA | TRBV5-1 | TGCGCCAGCAGCAATTCCGCCTCGGGGGTAGGGGCCTACGAGCAGTACTTC | CASSNSASGVGAYEQYF
NA | TRBJ2-7 | few | TRBV29-1 | TGCAGCGCCCGGGACATATGGGAGCAGTACTTC | CSARDIWEQYF
TRBD1 | TRBJ1-1 | NA | TRBV19 | TGTGCCACCTCCGGGACAGGGTCCACTGAAGCTTTCTTT | CATSGTGSTEAFF
TRBD1 | TRBJ1-6 | NA | TRBV5-4 | TGTGCCAGCAGCGGACCGGGACAGGGAAATTCACCCCTCCACTTT | CASSGPGQGNSPLHF
NA | TRBJ1-1 | few | TRBV6-5 | TGTGCCAGCAGTGGGGGCGCTTTGAACACTGAAGCTTTCTTT | CASSGGALNTEAFF
TRBD2 | TRBJ2-7 | NA | TRBV30 | TGTGCCTGCCGTCTAAGCGGGGCATCACTCTACGAGCAGTACTTC | CACRLSGASLYEQYF
NA | TRBJ1-1 | few | TRBV18 | TGTGCCAGCTCACCAGATTTCAACAGGGTGAACACTGAAGCTTTCTTT | CASSPDFNRVNTEAFF
TRBD1 | TRBJ2-3 | few | TRBV29-1 | TGCAGCGTTCCTCACCCCCGACAGGGGTTGCAGTATTTT | CSVPHPRQGLQYF
TRBD1 | TRBJ2-5 | few | TRBV7-2 | TGTGCCAGCAGCTTGGGGACAGGGGGGCAAGAGACCCAGTACTTC | CASSLGTGGQETQYF
TRBD1 | TRBJ1-2 | few | TRBV5-1 | TGCGCCAGCAGCTTGGATTCGGGCGGGGGACAGGGAAACTATGGCTACACCTTC | CASSLDSGGGQGNYGYTF
TRBD1 | TRBJ2-1 | NA | TRBV7-2 | TGTGCCAGCAGCGCGGACAGGGATTCCTACAATGAGCAGTTCTTC | CASSADRDSYNEQFF
NA | TRBJ2-1 | few | TRBV4-3 | TGCGCCAGCAGCCAAGTGGCTGGTACGAGGGAGCAGTTCTTC | CASSQVAGTREQFF
NA | TRBJ1-1 | few | TRBV9 | TGTGCCAGCAGCGAGGGAGGCACTCGGACTGAAGCTTTCTTT | CASSEGGTRTEAFF
TRBD1 | TRBJ1-2 | NA | TRBV9 | TGTGCCAGCAGCGTAGGGGAACAGGGGGCGGTTGGCTACACCTTC | CASSVGEQGAVGYTF
TRBD1 | TRBJ1-2 | NA | TRBV7-9 | TGTGCCAGCAGCTTCTGGGGACAGGGTCCCTTCTCGGGGGGCTACACCTTC | CASSFWGQGPFSGGYTF
TRBD2 | TRBJ2-3 | few | TRBV11-1 | TGTGCCAGCAGCGCCGGACTAGCGGGAGGAGGAACAGATACGCAGTATTTT | CASSAGLAGGGTDTQYF